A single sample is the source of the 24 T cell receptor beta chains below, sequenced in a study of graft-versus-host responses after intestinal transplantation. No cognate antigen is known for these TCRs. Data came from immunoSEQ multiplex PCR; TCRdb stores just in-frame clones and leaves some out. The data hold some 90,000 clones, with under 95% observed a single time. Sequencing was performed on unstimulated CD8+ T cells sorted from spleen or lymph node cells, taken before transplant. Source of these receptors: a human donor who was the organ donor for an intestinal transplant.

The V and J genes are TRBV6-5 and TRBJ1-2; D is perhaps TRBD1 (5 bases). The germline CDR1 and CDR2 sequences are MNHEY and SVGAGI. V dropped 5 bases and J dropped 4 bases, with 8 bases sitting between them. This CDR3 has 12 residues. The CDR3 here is CASSTTAYGYTF. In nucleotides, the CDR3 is TGTGCCAGCAGTACGACAGCCTATGGCTACACCTTC.

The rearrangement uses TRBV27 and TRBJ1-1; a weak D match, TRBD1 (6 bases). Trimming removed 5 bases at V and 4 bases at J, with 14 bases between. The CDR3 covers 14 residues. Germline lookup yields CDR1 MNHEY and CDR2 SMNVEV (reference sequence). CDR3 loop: CASSPALQGTEAFF. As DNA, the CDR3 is TGTGCCAGCAGTCCCGCCTTACAGGGCACTGAAGCTTTCTTT.

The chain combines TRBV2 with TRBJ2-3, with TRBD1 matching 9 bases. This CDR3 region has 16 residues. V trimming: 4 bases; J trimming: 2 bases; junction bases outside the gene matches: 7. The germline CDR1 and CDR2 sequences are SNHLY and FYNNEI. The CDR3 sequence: CASSAGTGFNTDTQYF. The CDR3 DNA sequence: TGTGCCAGCAGTGCCGGGACAGGGTTCAACACAGATACGCAGTATTTT.

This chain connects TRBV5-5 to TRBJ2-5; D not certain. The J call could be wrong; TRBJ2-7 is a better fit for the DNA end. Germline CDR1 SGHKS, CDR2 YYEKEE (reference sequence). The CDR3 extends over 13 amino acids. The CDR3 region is CASSLGWSYEQYF. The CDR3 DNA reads TGTGCCAGCAGTCTCGGTTGGAGCTACGAGCAGTACTTC.

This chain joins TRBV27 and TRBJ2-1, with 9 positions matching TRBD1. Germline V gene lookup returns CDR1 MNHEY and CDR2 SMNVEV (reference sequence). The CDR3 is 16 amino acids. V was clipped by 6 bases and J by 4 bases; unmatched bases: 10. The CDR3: CASSAPRDRAYNEQFF. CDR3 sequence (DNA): TGTGCCAGCAGCGCCCCCCGGGACAGGGCTTACAATGAGCAGTTCTTC.

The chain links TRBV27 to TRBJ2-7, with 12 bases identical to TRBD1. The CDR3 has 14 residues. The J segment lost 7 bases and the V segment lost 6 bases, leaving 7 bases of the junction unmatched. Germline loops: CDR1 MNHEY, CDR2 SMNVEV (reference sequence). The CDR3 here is CASRWDRGLGEQYF. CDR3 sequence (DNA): TGTGCCAGCAGGTGGGACAGGGGGCTAGGAGAGCAGTACTTC.

CDR3 nucleotides: TGTGCCAGCAGCCGAACGGGGACAGGCAATCAGCCCCAGCATTTT. Its translation is CASSRTGTGNQPQHF. The rearrangement uses TRBV7-9 and TRBJ1-5; 7 bases are shared with TRBD1. This CDR3 is built from 15 residues. Per the germline V gene, CDR1 is SEHNR and CDR2 is FQNEAQ (reference sequence). Trimming cost V 5 bases and J 2 bases; bases outside gene matches: 6.

The CDR3 here is CASSLYNEQFF. The CDR3 coding sequence is TGCGCCAGCAGCCTATACAATGAGCAGTTCTTC. V and J are TRBV5-1 and TRBJ2-1; D remains ambiguous. Germline lookup yields CDR1 SGHRS and CDR2 YFSETQ. Trimming cost V 4 bases and J 4 bases, with 3 bases left between them. This CDR3 spans 11 amino acids.

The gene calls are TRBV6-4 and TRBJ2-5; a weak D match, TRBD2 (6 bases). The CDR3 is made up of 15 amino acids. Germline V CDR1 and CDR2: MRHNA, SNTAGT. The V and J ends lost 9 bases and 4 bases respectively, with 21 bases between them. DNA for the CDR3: TGTGCCAGGGGAGAGATGTGGCTAGCGCTAGAGACCCAGTACTTC. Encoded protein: CARGEMWLALETQYF.

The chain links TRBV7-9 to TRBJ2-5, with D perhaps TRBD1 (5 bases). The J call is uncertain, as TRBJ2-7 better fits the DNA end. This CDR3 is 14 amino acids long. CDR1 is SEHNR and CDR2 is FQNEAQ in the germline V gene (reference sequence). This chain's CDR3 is CASSGQGGVYEQYF. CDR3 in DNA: TGTGCCAGCAGCGGGCAGGGTGGAGTGTACGAGCAGTACTTC.

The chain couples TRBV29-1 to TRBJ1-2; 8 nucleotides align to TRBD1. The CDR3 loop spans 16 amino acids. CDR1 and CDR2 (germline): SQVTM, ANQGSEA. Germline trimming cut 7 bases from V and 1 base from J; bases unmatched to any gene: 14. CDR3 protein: CSGFALDRDLNYGYTF. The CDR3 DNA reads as TGCAGCGGATTTGCCCTGGACAGGGACCTTAACTATGGCTACACCTTC.

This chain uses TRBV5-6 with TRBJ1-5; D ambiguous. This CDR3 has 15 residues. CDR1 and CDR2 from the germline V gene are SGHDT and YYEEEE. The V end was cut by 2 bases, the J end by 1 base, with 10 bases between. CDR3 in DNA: TGTGCCAGCAGCTTTGCCTCGCGAAGCAATCAGCCCCAGCATTTT. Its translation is CASSFASRSNQPQHF. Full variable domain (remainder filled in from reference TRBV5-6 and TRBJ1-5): DAGVTQSPTHLIKTRGQQVTLRCSPKSGHDTVSWYQQALGQGPQFIFQYYEEEERQRGNFPDRFSGHQFPNYSSELNVNALLLGDSALYLCASSFASRSNQPQHFGDGTRLSIL.

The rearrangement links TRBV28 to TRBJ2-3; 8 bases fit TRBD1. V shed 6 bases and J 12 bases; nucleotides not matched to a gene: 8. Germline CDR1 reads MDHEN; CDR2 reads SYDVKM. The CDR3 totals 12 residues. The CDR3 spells CASRTGEDFQYF. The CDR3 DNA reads TGTGCCAGCAGGACAGGGGAGGATTTCCAGTATTTT.

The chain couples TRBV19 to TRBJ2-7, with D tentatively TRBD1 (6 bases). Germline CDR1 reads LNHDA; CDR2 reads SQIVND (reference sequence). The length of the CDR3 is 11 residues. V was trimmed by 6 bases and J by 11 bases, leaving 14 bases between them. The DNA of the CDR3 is TGTGCCAGTAGGACAGGTCCGGAGGAGTACTTC. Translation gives CASRTGPEEYF.

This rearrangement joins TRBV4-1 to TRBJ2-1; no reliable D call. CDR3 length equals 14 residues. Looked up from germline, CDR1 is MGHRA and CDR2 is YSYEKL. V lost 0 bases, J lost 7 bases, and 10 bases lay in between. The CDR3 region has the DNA TGCGCCAGCAGCCAAGATCCGGGTGGGAATGAGCAGTTCTTC. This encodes CASSQDPGGNEQFF.

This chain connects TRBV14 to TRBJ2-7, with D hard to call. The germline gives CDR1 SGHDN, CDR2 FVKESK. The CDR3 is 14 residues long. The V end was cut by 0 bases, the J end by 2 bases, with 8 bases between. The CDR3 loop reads CASSQDPVTYEQYF. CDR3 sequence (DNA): TGTGCCAGCAGCCAAGATCCAGTAACCTACGAGCAGTACTTC.

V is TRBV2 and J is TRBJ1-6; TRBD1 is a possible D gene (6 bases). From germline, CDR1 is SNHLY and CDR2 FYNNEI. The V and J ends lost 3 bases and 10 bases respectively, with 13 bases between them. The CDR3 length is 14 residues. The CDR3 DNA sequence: TGTGCCAGCAGTGAGAGGACAGCCAGATCACCCCTCCACTTT. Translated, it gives CASSERTARSPLHF.

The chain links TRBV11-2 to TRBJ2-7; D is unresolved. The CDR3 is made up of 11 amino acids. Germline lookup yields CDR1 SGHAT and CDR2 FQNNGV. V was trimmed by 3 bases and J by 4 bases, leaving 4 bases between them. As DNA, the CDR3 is TGTGCCAGCAGCTTGTATTACGAGCAGTACTTC. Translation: CASSLYYEQYF. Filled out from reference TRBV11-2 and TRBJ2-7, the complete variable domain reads EAGVAQSPRYKIIEKRQSVAFWCNPISGHATLYWYQQILGQGPKLLIQFQNNGVVDDSQLPKDRFSAERLKGVDSTLKIQPAKLEDSAVYLCASSLYYEQYFGPGTRLTVT.

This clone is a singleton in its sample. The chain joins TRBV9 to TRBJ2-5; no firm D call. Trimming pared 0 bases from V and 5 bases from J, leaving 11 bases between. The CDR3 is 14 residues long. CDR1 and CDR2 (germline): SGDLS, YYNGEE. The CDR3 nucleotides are TGTGCCAGCAGCGTAGACGGTAGAGAGGAGACCCAGTACTTC. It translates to CASSVDGREETQYF.

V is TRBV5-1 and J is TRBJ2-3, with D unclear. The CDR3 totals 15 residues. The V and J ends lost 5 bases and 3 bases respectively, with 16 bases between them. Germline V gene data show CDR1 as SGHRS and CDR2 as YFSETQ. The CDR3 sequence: CASSYGIRRTDTQYF. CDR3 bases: TGCGCCAGCAGTTATGGAATCCGGCGGACAGATACGCAGTATTTT.

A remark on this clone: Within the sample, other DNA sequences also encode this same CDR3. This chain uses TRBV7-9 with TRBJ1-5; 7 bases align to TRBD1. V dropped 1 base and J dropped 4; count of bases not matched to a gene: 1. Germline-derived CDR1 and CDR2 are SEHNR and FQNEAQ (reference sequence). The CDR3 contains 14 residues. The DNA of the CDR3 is TGTGCCAGCAGCTTAGGACAGGGTAATCAGCCCCAGCATTTT. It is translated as CASSLGQGNQPQHF.

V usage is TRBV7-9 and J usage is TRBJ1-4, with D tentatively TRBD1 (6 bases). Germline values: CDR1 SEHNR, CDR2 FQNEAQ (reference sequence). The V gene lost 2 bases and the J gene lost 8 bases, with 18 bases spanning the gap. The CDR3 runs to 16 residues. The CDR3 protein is CASSLPPGEIREKLFF. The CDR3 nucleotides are TGTGCCAGCAGCTTACCGCCAGGGGAGATAAGAGAAAAACTGTTTTTT. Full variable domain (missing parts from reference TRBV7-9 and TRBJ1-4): DTGVSQNPRHKITKRGQNVTFRCDPISEHNRLYWYRQTLGQGPEFLTYFQNEAQLEKSRLLSDRFSAERPKGSFSTLEIQRTEQGDSAMYLCASSLPPGEIREKLFFGSGTQLSVL.

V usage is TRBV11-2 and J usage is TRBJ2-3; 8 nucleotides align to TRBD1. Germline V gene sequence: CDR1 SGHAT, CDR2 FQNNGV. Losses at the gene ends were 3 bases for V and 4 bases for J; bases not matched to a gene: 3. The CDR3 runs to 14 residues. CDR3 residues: CASSFDRGPDTQYF. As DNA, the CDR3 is TGTGCCAGCAGCTTCGACAGGGGACCAGATACGCAGTATTTT.

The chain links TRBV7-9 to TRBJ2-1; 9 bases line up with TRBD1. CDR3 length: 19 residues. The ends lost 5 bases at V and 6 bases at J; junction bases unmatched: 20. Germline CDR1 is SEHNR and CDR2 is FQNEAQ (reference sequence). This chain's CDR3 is CASSLPTGTGLKKGNEQFF. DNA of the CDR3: TGTGCCAGCAGCCTCCCCACAGGGACAGGGCTAAAGAAAGGCAATGAGCAGTTCTTC.